The 24 T cell receptor beta chains below were found in one sample sequenced in a study of blood T cells in healthy people across ages. Combining a sample-barcoded 5' primer with a J-beta primer mix, a second PCR ran for about 6 to 12 cycles. MiXCR, run by TCRdb on the 5' RACE reads, gives a single entry per CDR3 protein. This repertoire shows about 620,000 distinct CDR3 sequences, approximately 52% found once; its top ten account for about 13%. Sequencing input: blood. All receptors come from a woman of 80 years or more in good health.

Worth noting for this clonotype: The junction differs from germline at one of its ends, possibly a read error. The V and J genes are TRBV7-7 and TRBJ2-5, with 9 bases identical to TRBD2. The CDR3 is made up of 16 amino acids. Germline CDR1 is SSHAT and CDR2 is FNYEAQ (reference sequence). The CDR3 loop reads CTSSPLTAGGIETQYF. The CDR3 region has the DNA TGTACCAGCAGCCCTCTTACCGCGGGAGGGATAGAGACCCAGTACTTC. Variable domain in full (rest from reference TRBV7-7 and TRBJ2-5): GAGVSQSPRYKVTKRGQDVTLRCDPISSHATLYWYQQALGQGPEFLTYFNYEAQPDKSGLPSDRFSAERPEGSISTLTIQRTEQRDSAMYRCTSSPLTAGGIETQYFGPGTRLLVL.

The gene calls are TRBV27 and TRBJ1-2; D not certain. V lost 0 bases, J lost 4 bases, and 18 bases lay in between. Germline lookup yields CDR1 MNHEY and CDR2 SMNVEV (reference sequence). The CDR3 runs 17 residues. The CDR3 is CASSLSPAATAPYGYTF. Here the CDR3 DNA reads TGTGCCAGCAGTTTATCCCCAGCAGCGACCGCCCCCTATGGCTACACCTTC.

This clonotype was counted a single time. The rearrangement links TRBV7-9 to TRBJ2-7; 9 positions match TRBD1. J gave up 2 bases and V 5 bases, and 7 bases lay outside the gene matches. Germline CDR1 and CDR2: SEHNR and FQNEAQ (reference sequence). CDR3 length: 15 amino acids. The CDR3 is CASSIQGAQTYEQYF. The DNA of the CDR3 is TGTGCCAGCAGCATACAGGGGGCGCAAACCTACGAGCAGTACTTC.

The rearrangement uses TRBV3-1 and TRBJ1-4; no firm D call. Looked up from germline, CDR1 is LGHDT and CDR2 is YNNKEL (reference sequence). The germline V and J ends were trimmed by 2 bases and 6 bases, with 10 bases remaining between them. The CDR3 contains 14 residues. The DNA of the CDR3 is TGTGCCAGCAGCCAAAGTAGGGCCGATGAAAAACTGTTTTTT. Translating it yields CASSQSRADEKLFF.

The chain employs TRBV6-2 or TRBV6-3 and TRBJ2-7, with D perhaps matching TRBD1 (5 bases). The closer fit of TRBJ2-5 to the DNA end suggests the J call may be wrong. Looked up from germline, CDR1 is MNHEY and CDR2 is SVGEGT. The CDR3 sequence is 17 residues long. The CDR3 DNA follows: TGTGCCAGCAGTTACTCTGGGGCCCCCCCTTGGGAAGAGACCCAGTACTTC. Its protein product is CASSYSGAPPWEETQYF.

This clonotype was observed many times. The rearrangement uses TRBV28 and TRBJ2-5, with TRBD1 as a possible D gene (5 bases). V was clipped by 5 bases and J by 5 bases, with 12 bases between them. Germline loops: CDR1 MDHEN, CDR2 SYDVKM. This CDR3 comprises 13 residues. CDR3 sequence (DNA): TGTGCCAGCAGTACCACAGGCAGGGAGACCCAGTACTTC. Translating gives CASSTTGRETQYF. The full variable domain, rest sourced from reference TRBV28 and TRBJ2-5, is DVKVTQSSRYLVKRTGEKVFLECVQDMDHENMFWYRQDPGLGLRLIYFSYDVKMKEKGDIPEGYSVSREKKERFSLILESASTNQTSMYLCASSTTGRETQYFGPGTRLLVL.

Comments on this clonotype: Given a much more abundant clone one base away, this may be a read error. The CDR3, as DNA: TGTGCCAGCAGCCCCAGACAGGTTAGAACCTACGAGCAGTACTTC. It encodes CASSPRQVRTYEQYF. The chain links TRBV12-3 or TRBV12-4 to TRBJ2-5; tentative D call: TRBD1 (6 bases). The J call is in doubt because the DNA end fits TRBJ2-7 better. This CDR3 spans 15 amino acids.

The J gene is TRBJ2-1, the V gene TRBV6-6, with D tentatively TRBD1 (8 bases). V lost 6 bases to trimming and J lost 9 bases, with 15 bases between them. Germline V gene data show CDR1 as MNHNY and CDR2 as SVGAGI (reference sequence). The CDR3 totals 13 residues. The CDR3: CASSIQGGGEQFF. CDR3 nucleotides: TGTGCCAGCAGCATACAGGGGGGGGGTGAGCAGTTCTTC.

The chain joins TRBV6-1 to TRBJ2-1; D remains unclear. The V end lost 3 bases, the J end lost 8 bases, and 11 bases lay between the germline ends. Germline V lookup: CDR1 MNHNS, CDR2 SASEGT. This CDR3 comprises 13 residues. The CDR3 loop reads CASSETLRHEQFF. CDR3 nucleotide sequence: TGTGCCAGCAGTGAGACGCTCAGGCATGAGCAGTTCTTC.

To note about this clonotype: A single base separates this from a much larger clone, so it may be a read error. This sequence joins TRBV27 and TRBJ2-7; D remains unclear. The end of the DNA aligns better with TRBJ2-5, so the J call may be wrong. The germline CDR1 and CDR2 sequences are MNHEY and SMNVEV (reference sequence). The CDR3 sequence is 14 residues long. In nucleotides, the CDR3 is TGTGCCAGCAGTTCTCACGACGGAAAAGAGACCCAGTACTTC. It codes for CASSSHDGKETQYF.

The chain combines TRBV29-1 with TRBJ2-2; the match to TRBD2 covers 11 bases. The J segment lost 2 bases and the V segment lost 6 bases, leaving 2 bases of the junction unmatched. Germline V gene sequence: CDR1 SQVTM, CDR2 ANQGSEA. The length of the CDR3 is 14 residues. The CDR3: CSVRLAGNTGELFF. CDR3 nucleotides: TGCAGCGTCCGACTAGCGGGAAACACCGGGGAGCTGTTTTTT.

This clonotype was counted many times. The CDR3 sequence is CASSLGGSPLSEQYF. The CDR3 DNA is TGTGCCAGCAGCTTAGGCGGGAGTCCCCTTAGCGAGCAGTACTTC. The chain couples TRBV7-8 to TRBJ2-7; 7 nucleotides align to TRBD2. V was clipped by 1 base and J by 6 bases; unmatched bases: 9. CDR1 and CDR2 from the germline V gene are SGHVS and FQNEAQ. The CDR3 is 15 amino acids.

The table lists this clonotype with a few counts. The J gene is TRBJ2-4, the V gene TRBV4-1, with 7 positions matching TRBD2. The J call may be faulty, since TRBJ2-7 better matches the DNA end. This CDR3 is built from 15 residues. CDR1 is MGHRA and CDR2 is YSYEKL in the germline V gene. This CDR3 reads CASSQGSLAAYEQYF. The CDR3 DNA reads TGCGCCAGCAGCCAAGGGTCCCTAGCGGCTTACGAGCAGTACTTC.

Note on this clonotype: Given a much more abundant clone one base away, this may be a read error. The V gene is TRBV7-6, the J gene TRBJ2-7; no clear D. The CDR3 totals 14 residues. Germline assignment: CDR1 SGHVS and CDR2 FNYEAQ. CDR3 sequence: CAGSLDDLRNEQYF. CDR3 DNA: TGTGCCGGCAGCCTCGACGACCTCCGGAATGAGCAGTACTTC.

The genes are TRBV4-3 and TRBJ2-1; TRBD2 matches at 13 bases. J was trimmed by 8 bases and V by 5 bases; bases with no gene match: 3. Germline V CDR1 and CDR2: LGHNA, YSLEER. The CDR3 length is 14 residues. The CDR3 loop is CASSIGLAGDEQFF. The DNA for the CDR3 is TGCGCCAGCAGCATAGGACTAGCGGGAGATGAGCAGTTCTTC.

Ten or more counts support this clonotype. This sequence joins TRBV27 and TRBJ2-4, with D unclear. The ends were cut back, 3 bases at V and 4 bases at J, with 10 bases in the middle. There are 14 residues in the CDR3. Germline V CDR1 and CDR2: MNHEY, SMNVEV (reference sequence). The CDR3 region is CASSLVGPKNIQYF. The CDR3 coding sequence is TGTGCCAGCAGTTTGGTTGGGCCGAAAAACATTCAGTACTTC.

V is TRBV5-1 and J is TRBJ2-3; a possible D gene is TRBD1 (6 bases). This CDR3 contains 14 residues. CDR1 and CDR2 (germline): SGHRS, YFSETQ. V lost 4 bases and J 7 bases, leaving 16 bases between the germline ends. The CDR3 protein is CASSLGQKGNTQYF. The CDR3 DNA is TGCGCCAGCAGCCTTGGACAGAAGGGAAATACGCAGTATTTT. Full variable domain (outside the CDR3, taken from reference TRBV5-1 and TRBJ2-3): KAGVTQTPRYLIKTRGQQVTLSCSPISGHRSVSWYQQTPGQGLQFLFEYFSETQRNKGNFPGRFSGRQFSNSRSEMNVSTLELGDSALYLCASSLGQKGNTQYFGPGTRLTVL.

The V call is TRBV28, the J call TRBJ1-5; D gene uncertain. The CDR3 covers 13 residues. The V end lost 5 bases, the J end lost 3 bases, and 8 bases lay between the germline ends. Germline V gives CDR1 MDHEN, CDR2 SYDVKM. CDR3 sequence (DNA): TGTGCCAGCAGTACCCTGAACAATCAGCCCCAGCATTTT. Its protein is CASSTLNNQPQHF.

This clonotype was picked up many times. J is TRBJ1-4 and V is TRBV4-2; D gene ambiguous. The V gene lost 0 bases and the J gene lost 0 bases, with 11 bases spanning the gap. This CDR3 has 17 residues. Germline V lookup: CDR1 LGHNA, CDR2 YNFKEQ. The CDR3 sequence is CASSQESRAATNEKLFF. Here the CDR3 DNA reads TGTGCCAGCAGCCAAGAGTCGAGAGCTGCAACTAATGAAAAACTGTTTTTT.

The CDR3 DNA reads TGCAGCGTTGCCCGGGCTCTCCAAGAGACCCAGTACTTC. This gives the protein CSVARALQETQYF. V usage is TRBV29-1 and J usage is TRBJ2-7; the D is unclear. The last part of the DNA fits TRBJ2-5 better; the J call may be wrong. Germline assignment: CDR1 SQVTM and CDR2 ANQGSEA. The CDR3 is made up of 13 amino acids.

This clonotype was found many times. The chain uses TRBV24-1 and TRBJ2-1; D might be TRBD2 (5 bases). The CDR3 is 15 amino acids. V shed 1 base and J shed 8 bases, with 14 bases lying between them. Germline loops: CDR1 KGHDR, CDR2 SFDVKD. The CDR3 sequence is CATSDFSRVADEQFF. The CDR3 DNA reads as TGTGCCACCAGTGATTTTTCGCGGGTCGCGGATGAGCAGTTCTTC.

In this sample, this clonotype turned up many times. V and J are TRBV28 and TRBJ2-1; the match to TRBD1 covers 9 bases. The germline V gene has CDR1 MDHEN and CDR2 SYDVKM. The CDR3 consists of 16 residues. The trim removed 4 bases at V and 7 bases at J, leaving 11 bases unmatched. This CDR3 is CASSSPGTGRVNEQFF. The CDR3 DNA reads as TGTGCCAGCAGTTCACCCGGGACAGGGAGAGTGAATGAGCAGTTCTTC.

J is TRBJ1-1 and V is TRBV20-1; weak D call: TRBD1 (6 bases). V was trimmed by 6 bases and J by 0 bases, leaving 11 bases between them. CDR1 and CDR2 from the germline V gene are DFQATT and SNEGSKA (reference sequence). CDR3 size: 13 residues. The CDR3 here is CSAIGQLNTEAFF. The CDR3 region has the DNA TGCAGTGCGATAGGACAGCTGAACACTGAAGCTTTCTTT.

With regard to this clonotype: This may be a read error: a much more frequent sequence differs by one nucleotide. The genes are TRBV29-1 and TRBJ1-4; D gene ambiguous. Germline V CDR1 and CDR2: SQVTM, ANQGSEA. The CDR3 is made up of 12 amino acids. CDR3 DNA sequence: TGCGGCGTGGCCCTGGCTAATGAAAAACTGTTTTTT. Its protein product is CGVALANEKLFF.